The clone carrying this TCR beta chain was counted between two and nine times. Its antigen remains unknown. Three pembrolizumab responders had their TCRs sequenced. TCRdb's table, derived via immunoSEQ multiplex PCR, lists solely in-frame clones and lacks some. The sample includes 120,000 or so clones, around 83% seen only once; the top ten take approximately 15%. The sample originates from a study of PD-1 blockade in mismatch repair-deficient tumors. Study at large: Patients had approximately 11 mismatch repair-deficient cancer types and were previously treated and progressing.

Whole-study findings and limits: Tumor-resident clones, often undetectable pretreatment in blood, expanded then contracted after pembrolizumab.

The CDR3 consists of 12 residues. Germline values: CDR1 SEHNR, CDR2 FQNEAQ (reference sequence). V lost 7 bases and J lost 6, with 13 bases in between. This clonotype was sampled from an adult with mismatch repair-deficient cancer. The rearrangement links TRBV7-9 to TRBJ2-7; D is possibly TRBD1 (5 bases). Here the sequenced sample was peripheral blood, taken 44 weeks after starting pembrolizumab. Written as DNA, the CDR3 is TGTGCCAGCACCCTCCAGGGATCCGAGCAGTACTTC. The encoded protein is CASTLQGSEQYF.